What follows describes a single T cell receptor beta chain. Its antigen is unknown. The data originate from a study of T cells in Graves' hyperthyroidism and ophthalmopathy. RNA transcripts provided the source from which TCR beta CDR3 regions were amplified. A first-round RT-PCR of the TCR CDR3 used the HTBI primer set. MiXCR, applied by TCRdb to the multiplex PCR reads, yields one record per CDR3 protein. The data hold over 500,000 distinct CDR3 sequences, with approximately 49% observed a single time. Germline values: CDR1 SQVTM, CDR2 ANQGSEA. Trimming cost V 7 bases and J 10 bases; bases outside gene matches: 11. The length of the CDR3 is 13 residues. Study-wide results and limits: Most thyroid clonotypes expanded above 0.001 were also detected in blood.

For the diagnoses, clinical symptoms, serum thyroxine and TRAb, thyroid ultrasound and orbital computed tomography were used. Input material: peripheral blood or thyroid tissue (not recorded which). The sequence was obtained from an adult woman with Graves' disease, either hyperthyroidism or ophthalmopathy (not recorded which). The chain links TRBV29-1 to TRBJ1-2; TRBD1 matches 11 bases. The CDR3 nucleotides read TGCAGCGCTGCCGGACAGGGGGCGAATCTCTACACCTTC. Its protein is CSAAGQGANLYTF.